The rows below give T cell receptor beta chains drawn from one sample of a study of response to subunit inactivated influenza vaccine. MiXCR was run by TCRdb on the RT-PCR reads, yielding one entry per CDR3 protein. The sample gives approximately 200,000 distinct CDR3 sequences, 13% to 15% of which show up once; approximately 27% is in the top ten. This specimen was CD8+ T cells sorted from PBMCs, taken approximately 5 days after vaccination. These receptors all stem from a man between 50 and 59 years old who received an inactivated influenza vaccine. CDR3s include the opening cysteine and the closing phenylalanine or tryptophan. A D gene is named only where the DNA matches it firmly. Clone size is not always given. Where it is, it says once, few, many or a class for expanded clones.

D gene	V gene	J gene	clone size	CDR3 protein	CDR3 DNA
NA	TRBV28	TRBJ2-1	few	CASSLVRQYSYNEQFF	TGTGCCAGCAGTTTAGTCAGACAGTACTCCTACAATGAGCAGTTCTTC
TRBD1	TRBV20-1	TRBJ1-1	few	CSGSRTGGLPSAEAFF	TGCAGTGGTTCGCGTACAGGGGGCCTCCCGAGCGCTGAAGCTTTCTTT
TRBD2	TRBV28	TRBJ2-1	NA	CAANPVAGGPQNEQFF	TGTGCCGCCAATCCCGTAGCGGGGGGGCCTCAGAATGAGCAGTTCTTC
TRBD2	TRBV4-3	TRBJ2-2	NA	CASSQDSTSGRIGTGELFF	TGCGCCAGCAGCCAAGATTCGACTAGCGGGAGAATTGGAACCGGGGAGCTGTTTTTT
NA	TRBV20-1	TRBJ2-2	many	CSARDLGGTGELFF	TGCAGTGCTAGAGACCTGGGGGGTACCGGGGAGCTGTTTTTT
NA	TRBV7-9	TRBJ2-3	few	CASSSRGDTQYF	TGTGCCAGCAGCAGTAGAGGGGATACGCAGTATTTT
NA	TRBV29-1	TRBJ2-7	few	CSAARDNYEQYF	TGCAGCGCCGCCCGGGACAACTACGAGCAGTACTTC
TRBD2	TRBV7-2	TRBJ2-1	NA	CASSVPSLAGGPNEQFF	TGTGCCAGCAGCGTACCCTCACTAGCGGGGGGGCCGAATGAGCAGTTCTTC
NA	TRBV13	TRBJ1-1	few	CASSLGVGDEAFF	TGTGCCAGCAGCTTAGGCGTGGGAGATGAAGCTTTCTTT
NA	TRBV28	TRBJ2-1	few	CASRPNGGWEQFF	TGTGCCAGCAGACCCAACGGGGGCTGGGAGCAGTTCTTC